A selection of T cell receptor beta chains follows, all from one sample in a study of OX40 agonist ivuxolimab in advanced cancers. Using immunoSEQ multiplex PCR, the repertoire was profiled, and TCRdb retains in-frame clones only, with some absent. The repertoire holds roughly 27,000 clones, 65% to 90% seen once, with 32% in the top ten. Specimen: CD4+ or CD8+ T cells sorted from blood, collected in a trial of the OX40 agonist ivuxolimab. The receptors stem from an adult with an advanced solid tumor such as melanoma, head and neck, liver or kidney cancer. Both conserved end residues are part of each CDR3. A D gene is named only where the DNA matches it firmly. Only part of the rows carry a size: once, few, many, or a class if the clone is expanded.

clone_size: NA
cdr3_length: 15
j_call: TRBJ1-4
v_call: TRBV2
d_call: TRBD1
cdr3_nt: TGTGCCAGCAGGAGGGGGACAGGGAATGGTGAAAAACTGTTTTTT
cdr3_aa: CASRRGTGNGEKLFF

clone_size: NA
cdr3_length: 18
j_call: TRBJ2-1
v_call: TRBV5-1
d_call: TRBD2
cdr3_nt: TGCGCCAGCAGCGCCACGGGACTAGCGGAGAGCTCCTACAATGAGCAGTTCTTC
cdr3_aa: CASSATGLAESSYNEQFF

clone_size: NA
cdr3_length: 13
j_call: TRBJ1-2
v_call: TRBV5-6
d_call: TRBD1
cdr3_nt: TGTGCCAGCAGCCGGACAGGGTTCTATGGCTACACCTTC
cdr3_aa: CASSRTGFYGYTF

clone_size: NA
cdr3_length: 14
j_call: TRBJ2-7
v_call: TRBV27
d_call: NA
cdr3_nt: TGTGCCAGCAGTTTGAGGCAGGACGCCTACGAGCAGTACTTC
cdr3_aa: CASSLRQDAYEQYF

clone_size: NA
cdr3_length: 15
j_call: TRBJ2-7
v_call: TRBV4-2
d_call: NA
cdr3_nt: TGTGCCAGCAGCCAAGAAACGGAAAATTCCTACGAGCAGTACTTC
cdr3_aa: CASSQETENSYEQYF

clone_size: NA
cdr3_length: 17
j_call: TRBJ2-4
v_call: TRBV4-2
d_call: TRBD2
cdr3_nt: TGTGCCAGCAGCCAACCACCCGGGGGGGCTTCCAAAAACATTCAGTACTTC
cdr3_aa: CASSQPPGGASKNIQYF

clone_size: NA
cdr3_length: 12
j_call: TRBJ2-1
v_call: TRBV6-4
d_call: NA
cdr3_nt: TGTGCCAGCAGTGATTCGGGCAATGAGCAGTTCTTC
cdr3_aa: CASSDSGNEQFF

clone_size: NA
cdr3_length: 15
j_call: TRBJ2-5
v_call: TRBV5-1
d_call: NA
cdr3_nt: TGCGCCAGCAGCTCGCTGACAGAAATTCAAGAGACCCAGTACTTC
cdr3_aa: CASSSLTEIQETQYF

clone_size: NA
cdr3_length: 16
j_call: TRBJ2-7
v_call: TRBV29-1
d_call: TRBD2
cdr3_nt: TGCAGCGTTGAAGAAAGGATAGCGGGGTTCTCCTACGAGCAGTACTTC
cdr3_aa: CSVEERIAGFSYEQYF

clone_size: medium-sized
cdr3_length: 14
j_call: TRBJ1-1
v_call: TRBV19
d_call: NA
cdr3_nt: TGTGCCAGTAGTATAGGGGCAAGGAACACTGAAGCTTTCTTT
cdr3_aa: CASSIGARNTEAFF

clone_size: NA
cdr3_length: 13
j_call: TRBJ2-1
v_call: TRBV2
d_call: NA
cdr3_nt: TGTGCCAGCAGTGAAGGGGCCTACAATGAGCAGTTCTTC
cdr3_aa: CASSEGAYNEQFF

clone_size: NA
cdr3_length: 17
j_call: TRBJ2-3
v_call: TRBV4-1
d_call: NA
cdr3_nt: TGCGCCAGCAGCATCGCCGGGACACAGGTGGTCGGAGATACGCAGTATTTT
cdr3_aa: CASSIAGTQVVGDTQYF

clone_size: NA
cdr3_length: 15
j_call: TRBJ2-1
v_call: TRBV4-2
d_call: NA
cdr3_nt: TGTGCCAGCAGCCAAGCGGAAACCCTCTACAATGAGCAGTTCTTC
cdr3_aa: CASSQAETLYNEQFF

clone_size: NA
cdr3_length: 15
j_call: TRBJ1-1
v_call: TRBV9
d_call: NA
cdr3_nt: TGTGCCAGCAGCGTAGAAGATCTCCCGGGCACTGAAGCTTTCTTT
cdr3_aa: CASSVEDLPGTEAFF

clone_size: few
cdr3_length: 15
j_call: TRBJ1-5
v_call: TRBV19
d_call: NA
cdr3_nt: TGTGCCAGTAGTATTCCGGTATATAGCAATCAGCCCCAGCATTTT
cdr3_aa: CASSIPVYSNQPQHF

clone_size: NA
cdr3_length: 15
j_call: TRBJ2-5
v_call: TRBV7-3
d_call: NA
cdr3_nt: TGTGCCAGCAGCTTCTCAGGGGCAAGCGGAGAGACCCAGTACTTC
cdr3_aa: CASSFSGASGETQYF

clone_size: NA
cdr3_length: 14
j_call: TRBJ2-3
v_call: TRBV11-3
d_call: TRBD1
cdr3_nt: TGTGCCAGCAGCCGAAGGACAGGTTCAGATACGCAGTATTTT
cdr3_aa: CASSRRTGSDTQYF

clone_size: NA
cdr3_length: 15
j_call: TRBJ2-7
v_call: TRBV11-2
d_call: NA
cdr3_nt: TGTGCCAGCAGCTTATCCCCCATAGGATCCTACGAGCAGTACTTC
cdr3_aa: CASSLSPIGSYEQYF

clone_size: NA
cdr3_length: 14
j_call: TRBJ2-1
v_call: TRBV11-3
d_call: NA
cdr3_nt: TGTGCCAGCAGCCCCGGATGGGGCTACAATGAGCAGTTCTTC
cdr3_aa: CASSPGWGYNEQFF

clone_size: NA
cdr3_length: 15
j_call: TRBJ2-3
v_call: TRBV7-9
d_call: TRBD2
cdr3_nt: TGTGCCAGCAGCCCAACTAGCGCAGGCACAGATACGCAGTATTTT
cdr3_aa: CASSPTSAGTDTQYF

clone_size: NA
cdr3_length: 14
j_call: TRBJ2-1
v_call: TRBV9
d_call: TRBD2
cdr3_nt: TGTGCCAGCAGCACGACTAGCGGGGGGGATGAGCAGTTCTTC
cdr3_aa: CASSTTSGGDEQFF

clone_size: NA
cdr3_length: 15
j_call: TRBJ2-7
v_call: TRBV19
d_call: TRBD1
cdr3_nt: TGTGCCAGTAGTCCCATGGGACAGGGCGCCTACGAGCAGTACTTC
cdr3_aa: CASSPMGQGAYEQYF

clone_size: NA
cdr3_length: 15
j_call: TRBJ2-7
v_call: TRBV7-9
d_call: TRBD1
cdr3_nt: TGTGCCAGCAGCTTATTGGGATCAGGGGGCTACGAGCAGTACTTC
cdr3_aa: CASSLLGSGGYEQYF

clone_size: NA
cdr3_length: 12
j_call: TRBJ2-7
v_call: TRBV4-1
d_call: NA
cdr3_nt: TGCGCCAGCAGCCAAGATATGTACGAGCAGTACTTC
cdr3_aa: CASSQDMYEQYF

clone_size: NA
cdr3_length: 15
j_call: TRBJ2-5
v_call: TRBV19
d_call: NA
cdr3_nt: TGTGCCAGTAGTATTGTTAGCGGTCGACAAGAGACCCAGTACTTC
cdr3_aa: CASSIVSGRQETQYF

clone_size: NA
cdr3_length: 18
j_call: TRBJ2-3
v_call: TRBV4-1
d_call: TRBD2
cdr3_nt: TGCGCCAGCAGCCACTGGGGACTAGCGGGAGGGGGTGCAGATACGCAGTATTTT
cdr3_aa: CASSHWGLAGGGADTQYF

clone_size: few
cdr3_length: 15
j_call: TRBJ1-5
v_call: TRBV19
d_call: NA
cdr3_nt: TGTGCCAGTAGCCCTGGGACTGATAGCAATCAGCCCCAGCATTTT
cdr3_aa: CASSPGTDSNQPQHF

clone_size: NA
cdr3_length: 13
j_call: TRBJ2-1
v_call: TRBV10-2
d_call: NA
cdr3_nt: TGCGCCAGCAGTTCGGGACTCCCGGTGGAGCAGTTCTTC
cdr3_aa: CASSSGLPVEQFF

clone_size: NA
cdr3_length: 15
j_call: TRBJ2-7
v_call: TRBV30
d_call: NA
cdr3_nt: TGTGCCTGGAGTGGGGTCCCCGGATCACCCTACGAGCAGTACTTC
cdr3_aa: CAWSGVPGSPYEQYF

clone_size: few
cdr3_length: 16
j_call: TRBJ2-1
v_call: TRBV9
d_call: NA
cdr3_nt: TGTGCCAGCAGCGTAGTATCCAGGGGACCCTACAATGAGCAGTTCTTC
cdr3_aa: CASSVVSRGPYNEQFF

clone_size: NA
cdr3_length: 14
j_call: TRBJ2-3
v_call: TRBV7-6
d_call: NA
cdr3_nt: TGTGCCAGCAGCTTATTGTCAAGCACAGATACGCAGTATTTT
cdr3_aa: CASSLLSSTDTQYF

clone_size: NA
cdr3_length: 14
j_call: TRBJ1-2
v_call: TRBV29-1
d_call: TRBD1
cdr3_nt: TGCAGCGTTAAAGGACAGGGCCTCGTCTATGGCTACACCTTC
cdr3_aa: CSVKGQGLVYGYTF

clone_size: NA
cdr3_length: 15
j_call: TRBJ2-1
v_call: TRBV15
d_call: NA
cdr3_nt: TGTGCCACCAGCAGAGGCCCCCGGGCCTTGAATGAGCAGTTCTTC
cdr3_aa: CATSRGPRALNEQFF

clone_size: NA
cdr3_length: 14
j_call: TRBJ1-1
v_call: TRBV19
d_call: NA
cdr3_nt: TGTGCCAGTAGTCCTCTCTTTAGGAACACTGAAGCTTTCTTT
cdr3_aa: CASSPLFRNTEAFF

clone_size: NA
cdr3_length: 14
j_call: TRBJ2-2
v_call: TRBV9
d_call: TRBD1
cdr3_nt: TGTGCCAGCACGGCAGGGGGTTATACCGGGGAGCTGTTTTTT
cdr3_aa: CASTAGGYTGELFF

clone_size: once
cdr3_length: 15
j_call: TRBJ2-7
v_call: TRBV9
d_call: TRBD1
cdr3_nt: TGTGCCAGCAGCGCAGGGGGATCGACGGCTTACGAGCAGTACTTC
cdr3_aa: CASSAGGSTAYEQYF

clone_size: once
cdr3_length: 15
j_call: TRBJ2-7
v_call: TRBV29-1
d_call: NA
cdr3_nt: TGCAGCGTTGAAAAAATTCTAGGGAATATCTACGAGCAGTACTTC
cdr3_aa: CSVEKILGNIYEQYF

clone_size: few
cdr3_length: 14
j_call: TRBJ2-7
v_call: TRBV5-6
d_call: TRBD2
cdr3_nt: TGTGCCAGCAGCTTACTAGCGGGAGTAAGAGAGCAGTACTTC
cdr3_aa: CASSLLAGVREQYF

clone_size: NA
cdr3_length: 14
j_call: TRBJ2-2
v_call: TRBV9
d_call: TRBD1
cdr3_nt: TGTGCCAGCAGCGAGGGACAGGCCCCCGGGGAGCTGTTTTTT
cdr3_aa: CASSEGQAPGELFF

clone_size: once
cdr3_length: 15
j_call: TRBJ2-1
v_call: TRBV2
d_call: TRBD2
cdr3_nt: TGTGCCAGCAGTGATTTGCCTAGCGGGAGCCTTGAGCAGTTCTTC
cdr3_aa: CASSDLPSGSLEQFF

clone_size: NA
cdr3_length: 15
j_call: TRBJ1-1
v_call: TRBV4-1
d_call: NA
cdr3_nt: TGCGCCAGCAGCCAAGGGACAGAAACCCCTTCTGAAGCTTTCTTT
cdr3_aa: CASSQGTETPSEAFF